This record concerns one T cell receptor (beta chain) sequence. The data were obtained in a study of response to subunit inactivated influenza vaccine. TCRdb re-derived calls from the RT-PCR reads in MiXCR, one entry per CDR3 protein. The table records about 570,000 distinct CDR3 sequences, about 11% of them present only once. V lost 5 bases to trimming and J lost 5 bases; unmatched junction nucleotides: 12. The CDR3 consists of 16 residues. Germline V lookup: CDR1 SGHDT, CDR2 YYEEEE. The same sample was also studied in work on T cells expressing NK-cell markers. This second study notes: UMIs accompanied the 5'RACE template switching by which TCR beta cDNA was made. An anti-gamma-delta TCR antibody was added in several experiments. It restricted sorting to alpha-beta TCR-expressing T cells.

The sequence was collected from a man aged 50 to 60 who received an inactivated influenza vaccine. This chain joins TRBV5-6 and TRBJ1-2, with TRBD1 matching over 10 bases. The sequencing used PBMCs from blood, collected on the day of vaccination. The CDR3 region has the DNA TGTGCCAGCAGGATGACAGGGGGCCCCTATCGATATGGCTACACCTTC. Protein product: CASRMTGGPYRYGYTF.